This record concerns one TCR beta chain sequence. Its target is not known. The source of the sample is a study of cytomegalovirus exposure and HLA in healthy donors. Study findings and constraints: The study listed approximately 160 cytomegalovirus-associated TCR beta chains. Later on, an analysis tied 15,000 to 20,000 TCR beta sequences to HLA alleles at 0.05 false discovery rate.

PCR was performed using 60 Vbeta and 13 Jbeta primers. As originally analysed: Later analysis identified roughly 82 million unique TCR beta chains, 9 million to 12 million shared. The method was immunoSEQ multiplex PCR; TCRdb's version includes in-frame clones alone and lacks a portion of them. V, J and clone size derive from that table, while D and trimming were established from the DNA sequence. The sample lists fewer than 200,000 clones, around 86% seen once, with 1.6% in the top ten. CDR1 and CDR2 from the germline V gene are SEHNR and FQNEAQ (reference sequence). This CDR3 is built from 16 residues. The V segment lost 5 bases and the J segment 2 bases; nucleotides outside the gene matches: 11.

The sample taken for sequencing was PBMCs. The rearrangement links TRBV7-9 to TRBJ1-2; TRBD1 agrees at 7 bases. The TCR was taken from a man between 45 and 60 years old in good health and CMV-seronegative. CDR3 nucleotides: TGTGCCAGCAGCCCAAACCCGTCGACAGGGAACTATGGCTACACCTTC. The encoded protein is CASSPNPSTGNYGYTF.